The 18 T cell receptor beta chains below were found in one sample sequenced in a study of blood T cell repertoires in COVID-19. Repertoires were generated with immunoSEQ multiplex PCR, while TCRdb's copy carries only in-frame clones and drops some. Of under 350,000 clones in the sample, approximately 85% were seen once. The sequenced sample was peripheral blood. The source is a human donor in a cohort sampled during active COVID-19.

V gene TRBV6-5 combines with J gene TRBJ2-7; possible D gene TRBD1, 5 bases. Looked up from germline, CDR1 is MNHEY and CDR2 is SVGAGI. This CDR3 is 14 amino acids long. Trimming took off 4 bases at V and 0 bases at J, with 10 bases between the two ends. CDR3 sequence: CASSSDSRSYEQYF. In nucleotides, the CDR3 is TGTGCCAGCAGTTCCGACAGCCGCTCCTACGAGCAGTACTTC.

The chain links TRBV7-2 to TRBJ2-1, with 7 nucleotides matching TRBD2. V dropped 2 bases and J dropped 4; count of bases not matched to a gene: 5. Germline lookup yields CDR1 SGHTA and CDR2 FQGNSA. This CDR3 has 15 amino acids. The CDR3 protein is CASSLFGEGYNEQFF. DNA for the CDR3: TGTGCCAGCAGCTTATTTGGGGAGGGGTACAATGAGCAGTTCTTC.

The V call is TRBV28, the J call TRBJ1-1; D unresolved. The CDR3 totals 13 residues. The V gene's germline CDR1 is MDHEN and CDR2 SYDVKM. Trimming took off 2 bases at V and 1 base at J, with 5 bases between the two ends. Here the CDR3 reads CASSLGTNTEAFF. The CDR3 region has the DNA TGTGCCAGCAGTTTAGGCACGAACACTGAAGCTTTCTTT.

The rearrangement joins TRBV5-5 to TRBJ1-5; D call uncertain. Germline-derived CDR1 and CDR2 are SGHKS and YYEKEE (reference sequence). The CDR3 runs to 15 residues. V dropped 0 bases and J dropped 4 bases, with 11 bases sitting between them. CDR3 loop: CASSLAGTGNQPQHF. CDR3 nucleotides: TGTGCCAGCAGCTTGGCAGGTACCGGAAATCAGCCCCAGCATTTT.

CDR3: CASSFPSGAGADTQYF. The CDR3 region has the DNA TGTGCCAGCAGCTTCCCAAGCGGGGCCGGGGCAGATACGCAGTATTTT. The chain has TRBV7-9 and TRBJ2-3, with 7 bases aligning to TRBD2. Germline lookup yields CDR1 SEHNR and CDR2 FQNEAQ (reference sequence). With V trimmed by 3 bases and J by 4 bases, 10 bases remained unmatched. The CDR3 is 16 residues long.

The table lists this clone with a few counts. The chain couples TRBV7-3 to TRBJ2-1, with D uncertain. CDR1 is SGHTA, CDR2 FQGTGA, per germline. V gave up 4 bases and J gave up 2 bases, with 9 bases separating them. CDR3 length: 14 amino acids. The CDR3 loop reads CASSSGGAYNEQFF. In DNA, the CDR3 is TGTGCCAGCAGCTCGGGTGGAGCCTACAATGAGCAGTTCTTC.

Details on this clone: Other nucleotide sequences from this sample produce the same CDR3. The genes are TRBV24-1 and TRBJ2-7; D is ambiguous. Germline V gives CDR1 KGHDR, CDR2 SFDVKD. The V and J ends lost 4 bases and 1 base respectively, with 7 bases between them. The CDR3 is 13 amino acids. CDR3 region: CATSDPGSYEQYF. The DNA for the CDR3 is TGTGCCACCAGTGACCCCGGGTCCTACGAGCAGTACTTC.

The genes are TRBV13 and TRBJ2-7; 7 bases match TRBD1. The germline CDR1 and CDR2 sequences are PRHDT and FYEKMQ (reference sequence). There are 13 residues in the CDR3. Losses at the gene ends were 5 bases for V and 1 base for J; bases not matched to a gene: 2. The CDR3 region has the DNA TGTGCCAGCAGCCCGACAGGGTCCTACGAGCAGTACTTC. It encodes CASSPTGSYEQYF.

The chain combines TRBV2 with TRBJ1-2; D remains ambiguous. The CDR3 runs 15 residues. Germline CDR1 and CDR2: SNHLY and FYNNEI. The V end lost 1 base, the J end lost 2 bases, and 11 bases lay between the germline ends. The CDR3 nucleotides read TGTGCCAGCAGTGAAGGACCCCGAGGGAACTATGGCTACACCTTC. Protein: CASSEGPRGNYGYTF.

The CDR3, as DNA: TGCGCCAGTAAAACTGCGACAGGCGGCGTGTACGAGCAGTACTTC. Translated, it gives CASKTATGGVYEQYF. The chain recombines TRBV5-1 with TRBJ2-7, with D tentatively TRBD1 (6 bases). Trimming removed 8 bases at V and 4 bases at J, with 22 bases between. The CDR3 runs 15 residues. The germline CDR1 and CDR2 sequences are SGHRS and YFSETQ.

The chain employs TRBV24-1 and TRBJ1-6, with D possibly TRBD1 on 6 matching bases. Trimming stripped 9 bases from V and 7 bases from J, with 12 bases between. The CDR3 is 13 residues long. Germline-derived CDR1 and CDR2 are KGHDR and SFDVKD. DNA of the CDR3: TGTGCCACCGCCGATACAGGGAATTCACCCCTCCACTTT. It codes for CATADTGNSPLHF.

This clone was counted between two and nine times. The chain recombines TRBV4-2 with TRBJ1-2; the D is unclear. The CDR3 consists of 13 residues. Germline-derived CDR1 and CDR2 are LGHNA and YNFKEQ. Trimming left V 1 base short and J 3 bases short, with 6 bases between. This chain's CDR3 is CASSQGLDYGYTF. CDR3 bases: TGTGCCAGCAGCCAAGGGCTGGACTATGGCTACACCTTC.

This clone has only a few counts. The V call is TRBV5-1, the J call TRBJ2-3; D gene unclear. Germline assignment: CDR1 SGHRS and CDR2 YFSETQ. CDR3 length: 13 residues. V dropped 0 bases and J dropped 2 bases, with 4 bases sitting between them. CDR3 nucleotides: TGCGCCAGCAGCTTGGACAACACAGATACGCAGTATTTT. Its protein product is CASSLDNTDTQYF. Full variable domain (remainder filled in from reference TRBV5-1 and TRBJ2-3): KAGVTQTPRYLIKTRGQQVTLSCSPISGHRSVSWYQQTPGQGLQFLFEYFSETQRNKGNFPGRFSGRQFSNSRSEMNVSTLELGDSALYLCASSLDNTDTQYFGPGTRLTVL.

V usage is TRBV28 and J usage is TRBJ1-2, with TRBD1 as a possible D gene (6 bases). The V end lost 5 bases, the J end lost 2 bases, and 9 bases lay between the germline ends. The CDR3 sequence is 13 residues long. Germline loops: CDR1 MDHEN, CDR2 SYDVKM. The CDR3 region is CASSPGQNYGYTF. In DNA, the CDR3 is TGTGCCAGCAGTCCCGGACAGAACTATGGCTACACCTTC.

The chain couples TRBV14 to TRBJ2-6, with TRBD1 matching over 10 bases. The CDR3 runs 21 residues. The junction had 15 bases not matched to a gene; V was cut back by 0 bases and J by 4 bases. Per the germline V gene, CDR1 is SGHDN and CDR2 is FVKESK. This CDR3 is CASSQDSFRDRGRPGANVLTF. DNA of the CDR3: TGTGCCAGCAGCCAAGATTCGTTTCGAGACAGGGGGCGCCCCGGGGCCAACGTCCTGACTTTC.

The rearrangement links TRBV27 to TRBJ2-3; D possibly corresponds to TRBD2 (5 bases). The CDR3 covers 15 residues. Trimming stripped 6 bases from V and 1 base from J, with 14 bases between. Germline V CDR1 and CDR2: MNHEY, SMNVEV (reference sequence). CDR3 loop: CASRSLAGRTDTQYF. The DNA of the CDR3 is TGTGCCAGCAGGTCTCTGGCGGGCCGCACAGATACGCAGTATTTT.

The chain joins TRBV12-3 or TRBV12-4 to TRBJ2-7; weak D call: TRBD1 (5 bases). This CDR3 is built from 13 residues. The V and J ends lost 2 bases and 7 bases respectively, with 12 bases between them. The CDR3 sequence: CASSLRQIGEQYF. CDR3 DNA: TGTGCCAGCAGTTTAAGACAGATCGGGGAGCAGTACTTC.

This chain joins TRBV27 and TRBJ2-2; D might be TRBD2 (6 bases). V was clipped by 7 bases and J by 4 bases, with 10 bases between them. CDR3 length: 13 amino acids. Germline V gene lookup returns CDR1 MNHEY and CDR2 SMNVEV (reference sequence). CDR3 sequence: CASNLGGTGELFF. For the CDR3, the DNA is TGTGCCAGCAACCTCGGGGGCACCGGGGAGCTGTTTTTT.